The 29 T cell receptor beta chains below all came from one sample that was sequenced in a study of beta chain features in type 1 diabetes. The sequenced template was cDNA made from the entire isolated RNA. Measured with immunoSEQ multiplex PCR; TCRdb has only the in-frame clones, and not every one. The sample holds about half a million clones; roughly 10% are singletons and the top ten take 0.04% to 0.05%. The sequenced sample was naive CD4+ T cells from blood. The receptors come from a woman between 18 and 29 years old in good health.

There are a few counts of this clone. The chain recombines TRBV11-1 with TRBJ2-1, with D perhaps TRBD1 or TRBD2 (5 bases each). CDR1 and CDR2 from the germline V gene are SGHAT and FQDESV (reference sequence). The CDR3 contains 12 residues. The V gene lost 1 base and the J gene lost 12 bases, with 10 bases spanning the gap. The CDR3 DNA reads TGTGCCAGCAGCTTAGTGGGGGTAGGGCAGTTCTTC. Its translation is CASSLVGVGQFF. The full variable domain, in which reference TRBV11-1 and TRBJ2-1 provide the parts outside the CDR3, is EAEVAQSPRYKITEKSQAVAFWCDPISGHATLYWYRQILGQGPELLVQFQDESVVDDSQLPKDRFSAERLKGVDSTLKIQPAELGDSAMYLCASSLVGVGQFFGPGTRLTVL.

This clone appeared a few times. The V and J genes are TRBV9 and TRBJ2-5; 12 bases align to TRBD2. Trimming removed 6 bases from V and 4 bases from J; junction bases left unmatched: 4. The CDR3 is made up of 14 amino acids. Germline CDR1 and CDR2: SGDLS and YYNGEE. CDR3 region: CASTKLAGGETQYF. CDR3 coding DNA: TGTGCCAGCACGAAACTAGCGGGGGGAGAGACCCAGTACTTC.

The chain uses TRBV4-1 and TRBJ1-2; TRBD1 aligns across 8 bases. CDR3 size: 16 residues. The germline CDR1 and CDR2 sequences are MGHRA and YSYEKL. V dropped 2 bases and J dropped 6; count of bases not matched to a gene: 11. CDR3 region: CASSQPRQGRVDGYTF. Written as DNA, the CDR3 is TGCGCCAGCAGCCAACCTCGACAGGGGAGGGTTGATGGCTACACCTTC.

V and J are TRBV19 and TRBJ2-1, with 7 bases fitting TRBD2. V lost 4 bases and J lost 10; bases outside the gene matches: 7. The germline V gene encodes CDR1 LNHDA and CDR2 SQIVND (reference sequence). The CDR3 contains 13 residues. The CDR3: CASSTIAGEEQFF. The DNA for the CDR3 is TGTGCCAGTAGTACCATAGCGGGTGAGGAGCAGTTCTTC.

This clone was counted only a few times. The chain carries TRBV29-1 and TRBJ2-3; D call uncertain. The V gene lost 6 bases and the J gene lost 1 base, with 14 bases spanning the gap. The CDR3 covers 14 residues. The germline V gene encodes CDR1 SQVTM and CDR2 ANQGSEA. The CDR3 reads CSVDAHRGTDTQYF. CDR3 nucleotides: TGCAGCGTAGACGCCCATAGGGGCACAGATACGCAGTATTTT.

This clone was observed a few times. The CDR3, as DNA: TGTGCCAGCAGCCGTAGCGGGAGAACCTACGAGCAGTACTTC. Its protein product is CASSRSGRTYEQYF. V is TRBV11-1 and J is TRBJ2-7, with TRBD2 identical over 9 bases. V was pared by 5 bases and J by 2 bases, with 4 bases of the junction left unmatched. The CDR3 is 14 residues long. CDR1 SGHAT and CDR2 FQDESV come from the germline V gene (reference sequence). Complete variable domain (other parts from reference TRBV11-1 and TRBJ2-7): EAEVAQSPRYKITEKSQAVAFWCDPISGHATLYWYRQILGQGPELLVQFQDESVVDDSQLPKDRFSAERLKGVDSTLKIQPAELGDSAMYLCASSRSGRTYEQYFGPGTRLTVT.

This clone was counted between two and nine times. The chain joins TRBV7-9 to TRBJ2-1, with 10 bases fitting TRBD2. CDR3 length: 17 amino acids. CDR1 SEHNR and CDR2 FQNEAQ come from the germline V gene (reference sequence). The ends lost 6 bases at V and 5 bases at J; junction bases unmatched: 13. Here the CDR3 reads CASRPRRGTSENNEQFF. Written as DNA, the CDR3 is TGTGCCAGCAGACCCCGACGGGGGACTAGCGAGAACAATGAGCAGTTCTTC.

The chain has TRBV18 and TRBJ2-7; 14 nucleotides line up with TRBD2. J was trimmed by 7 bases and V by 3 bases; bases with no gene match: 2. Germline V gene sequence: CDR1 KGHSH, CDR2 LQKENI. The length of the CDR3 is 14 residues. Written as DNA, the CDR3 is TGTGCCAGCTCACCGGGACTAGCGGGGGAAGAGCAGTACGTC. This codes for CASSPGLAGEEQYV.

The gene calls are TRBV6-6 and TRBJ1-1; no reliable D call. V gave up 4 bases and J gave up 3 bases, with 9 bases separating them. This CDR3 is built from 13 residues. The germline V gene has CDR1 MNHNY and CDR2 SVGAGI (reference sequence). DNA for the CDR3: TGTGCCAGCAGTTCGGAGAGATACACTGAAGCTTTCTTT. Translating gives CASSSERYTEAFF.

A few counts support this clone. This chain links TRBV28 with TRBJ2-5, with D perhaps matching TRBD1 (5 bases). V was clipped by 8 bases and J by 4 bases, with 17 bases between them. The length of the CDR3 is 14 residues. The V gene's germline CDR1 is MDHEN and CDR2 SYDVKM. CDR3 DNA: TGTGCCAGCCGAGTTTGGGGTCAGGGAGAGACCCAGTACTTC. Translation: CASRVWGQGETQYF.

Worth noting for this clone: Other DNA sequences in the same sample also yield this CDR3. The rearrangement joins TRBV9 to TRBJ1-1; D not resolved. The CDR3 contains 13 residues. V was pared by 1 base and J by 1 base, with 5 bases between. The germline gives CDR1 SGDLS, CDR2 YYNGEE. In nucleotides, the CDR3 is TGTGCCAGCAGCGTAAGACCGAACACTGAAGCTTTCTTT. It encodes CASSVRPNTEAFF.

This clone was seen a handful of times. The chain is built from TRBV4-1 and TRBJ2-1; TRBD2 is a possible D gene (6 bases). There are 18 residues in the CDR3. V was trimmed by 3 bases and J by 1 base, leaving 19 bases between them. Germline CDR1 and CDR2: MGHRA and YSYEKL. The CDR3 here is CASSHPPVGLASYNEQFF. The CDR3 nucleotides are TGCGCCAGCAGCCACCCGCCGGTAGGTCTAGCGTCCTACAATGAGCAGTTCTTC.

In this sample, this clone turned up a few times. This CDR3 is CASSSRWDSNEKLFF. The CDR3 DNA reads TGTGCCAGCAGCTCCAGGTGGGACAGTAATGAAAAACTGTTTTTT. This sequence joins TRBV9 and TRBJ1-4; 7 bases match TRBD1. The CDR3 consists of 15 residues. With 4 bases clipped from V and 4 bases from J, the junction kept 7 bases outside the gene matches. CDR1 and CDR2 (germline): SGDLS, YYNGEE.

This clone has more than one count but fewer than ten. The chain employs TRBV12-5 and TRBJ2-3, with D possibly TRBD1 on 6 matching bases. This CDR3 is 12 amino acids long. The ends were cut back, 4 bases at V and 7 bases at J, with 9 bases in the middle. Germline-derived CDR1 and CDR2 are LGHNT and FRNRAP. This CDR3 reads CASGSQGNTQYF. The DNA of the CDR3 is TGTGCTAGTGGTTCACAGGGAAATACGCAGTATTTT.

In this sample, this clone turned up a few times. The chain couples TRBV15 to TRBJ2-5, with 8 bases lining up with TRBD1. Unmatched junction bases numbered 6, after V lost 3 bases and J lost 3 bases. The CDR3 contains 15 residues. Germline V gene lookup returns CDR1 LNHNV and CDR2 YYDKDF (reference sequence). The CDR3 coding sequence is TGTGCCACCAGCAGGGCTACAGGGGGTAAAGAGACCCAGTACTTC. Protein: CATSRATGGKETQYF.

The chain links TRBV10-3 to TRBJ2-3; 7 nucleotides match TRBD1. The CDR3 has 13 residues. Germline V gives CDR1 ENHRY, CDR2 SYGVKD. V lost 10 bases, J lost 5 bases, and 9 bases stayed unmatched. Here the CDR3 DNA reads TGTGCCAGTGGACAGGAGACGGTAGATACGCAGTATTTT. Protein sequence: CASGQETVDTQYF.

In its sample, this clone was seen a few times. The rearrangement uses TRBV9 and TRBJ2-6; the D is unclear. The CDR3 has 15 amino acids. Germline CDR1 SGDLS, CDR2 YYNGEE. V shed 4 bases and J shed 1 base, with 9 bases lying between them. CDR3 region: CASSQRLSGANVLTF. The DNA of the CDR3 is TGTGCCAGCAGCCAACGGTTGTCTGGGGCCAACGTCCTGACTTTC.

CDR3 coding DNA: TGTGCCAGCAGCTTAACAGGGGGTAATGAAAAACTGTTTTTT. The encoded protein is CASSLTGGNEKLFF. The chain couples TRBV7-2 to TRBJ1-4; 8 positions match TRBD1. The CDR3 is made up of 14 amino acids. V was pared by 2 bases and J by 4 bases, with 0 bases of the junction left unmatched. Germline lookup yields CDR1 SGHTA and CDR2 FQGNSA.

This clone was observed a few times. The chain recombines TRBV15 with TRBJ1-6; TRBD1 matches 9 bases. Germline CDR1 and CDR2: LNHNV and YYDKDF (reference sequence). The CDR3 contains 16 residues. The trim removed 6 bases at V and 0 bases at J, leaving 3 bases unmatched. Here the CDR3 DNA reads TGTGCCACCAGTGGGACAGGGAGCTCCTATAATTCACCCCTCCACTTT. It encodes CATSGTGSSYNSPLHF.

With respect to this clone: Within the sample, other DNA sequences also encode this same CDR3. This sequence joins TRBV4-3 and TRBJ2-5; no clear D. Per the germline V gene, CDR1 is LGHNA and CDR2 is YSLEER. V was cut by 0 bases and J by 4 bases, with 6 bases left in between. This CDR3 region has 13 residues. Here the CDR3 reads CASSQEGRETQYF. The CDR3, as DNA: TGCGCCAGCAGCCAAGAGGGTCGAGAGACCCAGTACTTC.

This rearrangement joins TRBV7-9 to TRBJ1-4; unclear D gene. Germline values: CDR1 SEHNR, CDR2 FQNEAQ (reference sequence). Trimming cost V 3 bases and J 4 bases, with 9 bases left between them. This CDR3 has 14 amino acids. The CDR3 reads CASSFSIGNEKLFF. The CDR3 DNA reads TGTGCCAGCAGCTTTTCCATTGGTAATGAAAAACTGTTTTTT.

V and J are TRBV29-1 and TRBJ2-1, with 8 bases lining up with TRBD1. From germline, CDR1 is SQVTM and CDR2 ANQGSEA. The J segment lost 5 bases and the V segment lost 6 bases, leaving 9 bases of the junction unmatched. This CDR3 has 14 residues. In DNA, the CDR3 is TGCAGCGTCTATGGGACAGGAAAAGACAATGAGCAGTTCTTC. Its translation: CSVYGTGKDNEQFF.

This clone has more than one count but fewer than ten. The V call is TRBV7-9, the J call TRBJ1-2, with D perhaps TRBD1 (6 bases). Per the germline V gene, CDR1 is SEHNR and CDR2 is FQNEAQ (reference sequence). The CDR3 is made up of 13 amino acids. V lost 5 bases and J lost 6, with 13 bases in between. The CDR3 bases are TGTGCCAGCAGCCATCAGGGGCCTAATGGCTACACCTTC. Translated, it gives CASSHQGPNGYTF.

This clone was counted a few times. The chain links TRBV2 to TRBJ2-2, with D tentatively TRBD1 (5 bases). The ends were cut back, 6 bases at V and 0 bases at J, with 14 bases in the middle. Germline CDR1 is SNHLY and CDR2 is FYNNEI. The CDR3 is 16 residues long. The chain's CDR3 is CASRGQGRSNTGELFF. The CDR3 nucleotides are TGTGCCAGCAGAGGTCAGGGAAGATCGAACACCGGGGAGCTGTTTTTT.

This chain links TRBV25-1 with TRBJ2-7, with D perhaps given as TRBD1 or TRBD2 (5 bases each). The CDR3 is 13 residues long. Germline V gives CDR1 MGHDK, CDR2 SYGVNS. The V and J ends lost 3 bases and 3 bases respectively, with 9 bases between them. The CDR3 protein is CASSDGANYEQYV. CDR3 DNA: TGTGCCAGCAGTGACGGGGCTAACTACGAGCAGTACGTC.

In its sample, this clone was seen a few times. The chain links TRBV5-4 to TRBJ2-2, with D possibly being TRBD1 (6 bases). V was pared by 1 base and J by 6 bases, with 13 bases between. Germline V gene data show CDR1 as SGHNT and CDR2 as YYREEE (reference sequence). CDR3 length equals 15 residues. The chain's CDR3 is CASSLFSGVSGELFF. DNA for the CDR3: TGTGCCAGCAGCTTGTTTTCAGGGGTGTCCGGGGAGCTGTTTTTT.

This clone has a handful of counts. This rearrangement joins TRBV4-3 to TRBJ2-7, with TRBD1 matching 10 bases. The length of the CDR3 is 15 residues. J lost 0 bases, V lost 4 bases, and 3 bases had no gene match. The germline V gene has CDR1 LGHNA and CDR2 YSLEER. The CDR3 nucleotides read TGCGCCAGCAGCCCACGGACAGGGGGCTCCTACGAGCAGTACGTC. Translated, it gives CASSPRTGGSYEQYV.

The chain couples TRBV7-2 to TRBJ2-2, with 7 bases aligning to TRBD2. V lost 5 bases, J lost 7 bases, and 10 bases stayed unmatched. The CDR3 loop spans 15 amino acids. Per the germline V gene, CDR1 is SGHTA and CDR2 is FQGNSA. CDR3 DNA sequence: TGTGCCAGCAGCCGTAAGGCGGGAGAGGACGGGGAGCTGTTTTTT. Amino acids: CASSRKAGEDGELFF. Supplemented by reference TRBV7-2 and TRBJ2-2, the full variable domain reads GAGVSQSPSNKVTEKGKDVELRCDPISGHTALYWYRQSLGQGLEFLIYFQGNSAPDKSGLPSDRFSAERTGGSVSTLTIQRTQQEDSAVYLCASSRKAGEDGELFFGEGSRLTVL.

Written as DNA, the CDR3 is TGTGCCAGCAGCCAAGTAGCGGGAGGGACCTACAATGAGCAGTTCTTC. Translating it yields CASSQVAGGTYNEQFF. V gene TRBV7-9 combines with J gene TRBJ2-1; TRBD2 matches 11 bases. The trim removed 5 bases at V and 2 bases at J, leaving 5 bases unmatched. Germline CDR1 reads SEHNR; CDR2 reads FQNEAQ (reference sequence). There are 16 residues in the CDR3.